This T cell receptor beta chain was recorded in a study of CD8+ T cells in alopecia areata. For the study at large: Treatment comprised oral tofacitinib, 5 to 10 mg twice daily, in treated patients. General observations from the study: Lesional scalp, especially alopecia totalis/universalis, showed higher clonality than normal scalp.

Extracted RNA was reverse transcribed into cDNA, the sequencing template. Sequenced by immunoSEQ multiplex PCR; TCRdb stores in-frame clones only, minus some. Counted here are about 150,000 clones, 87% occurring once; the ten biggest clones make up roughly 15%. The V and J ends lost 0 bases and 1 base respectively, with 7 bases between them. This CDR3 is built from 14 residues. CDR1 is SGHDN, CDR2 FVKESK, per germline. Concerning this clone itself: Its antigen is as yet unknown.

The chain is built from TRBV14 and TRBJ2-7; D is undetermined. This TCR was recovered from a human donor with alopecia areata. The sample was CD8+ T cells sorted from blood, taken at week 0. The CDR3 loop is CASSQDPWSYEQYF. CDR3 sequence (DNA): TGTGCCAGCAGCCAAGATCCGTGGTCCTACGAGCAGTACTTC.